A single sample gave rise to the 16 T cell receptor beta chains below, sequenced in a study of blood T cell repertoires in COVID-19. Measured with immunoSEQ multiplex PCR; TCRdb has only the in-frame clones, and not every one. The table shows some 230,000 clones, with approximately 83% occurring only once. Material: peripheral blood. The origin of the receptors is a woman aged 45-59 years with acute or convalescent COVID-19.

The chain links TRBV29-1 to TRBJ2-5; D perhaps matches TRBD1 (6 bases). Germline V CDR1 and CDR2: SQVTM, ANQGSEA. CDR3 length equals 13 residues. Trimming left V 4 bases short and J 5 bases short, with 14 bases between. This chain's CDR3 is CSVVRNGGETQYF. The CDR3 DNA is TGCAGCGTTGTCAGAAATGGGGGCGAGACCCAGTACTTC.

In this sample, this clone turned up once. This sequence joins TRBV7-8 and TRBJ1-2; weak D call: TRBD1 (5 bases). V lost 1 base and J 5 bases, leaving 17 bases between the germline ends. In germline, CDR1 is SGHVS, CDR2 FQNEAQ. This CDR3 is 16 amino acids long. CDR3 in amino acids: CASSLVPGQDRYGYTF. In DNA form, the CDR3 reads TGTGCCAGCAGCTTAGTACCAGGGCAGGACCGATATGGCTACACCTTC.

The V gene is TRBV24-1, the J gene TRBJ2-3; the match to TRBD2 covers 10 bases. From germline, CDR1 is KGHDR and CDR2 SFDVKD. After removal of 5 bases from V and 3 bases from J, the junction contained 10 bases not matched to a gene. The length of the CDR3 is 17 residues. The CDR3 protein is CATSVGASGSLTDTQYF. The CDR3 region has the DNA TGTGCCACCAGTGTAGGAGCTAGCGGGAGTTTGACAGATACGCAGTATTTT.

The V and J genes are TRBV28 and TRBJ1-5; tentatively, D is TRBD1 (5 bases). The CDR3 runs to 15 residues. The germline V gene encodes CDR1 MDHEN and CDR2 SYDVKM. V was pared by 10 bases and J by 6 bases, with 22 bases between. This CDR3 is CATTVTPGDTQPQHF. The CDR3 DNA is TGTGCCACCACGGTGACCCCGGGGGATACTCAGCCCCAGCATTTT.

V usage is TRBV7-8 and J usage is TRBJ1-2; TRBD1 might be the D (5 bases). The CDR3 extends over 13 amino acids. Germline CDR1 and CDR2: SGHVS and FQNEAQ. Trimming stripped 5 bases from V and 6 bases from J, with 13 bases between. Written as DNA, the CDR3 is TGTGCCAGCAGCACCCCCGGGGGAGATGGCTACACCTTC. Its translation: CASSTPGGDGYTF.

CDR3 sequence: CASSPYGTGTDTQYF. The DNA for the CDR3 is TGCGCCAGCAGCCCCTACGGGACAGGCACAGATACGCAGTATTTT. The chain recombines TRBV4-3 with TRBJ2-3, with 7 nucleotides matching TRBD1. The CDR3 sequence is 15 residues long. From germline, CDR1 is LGHNA and CDR2 YSLEER. V was clipped by 4 bases and J by 1 base; unmatched bases: 5.

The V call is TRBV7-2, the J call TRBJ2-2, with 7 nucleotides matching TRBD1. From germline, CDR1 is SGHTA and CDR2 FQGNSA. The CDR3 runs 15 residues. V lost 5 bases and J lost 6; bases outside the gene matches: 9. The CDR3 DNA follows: TGTGCCAGCAGCCTCCACGACAGGGTGGCCGGGGAGCTGTTTTTT. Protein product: CASSLHDRVAGELFF.

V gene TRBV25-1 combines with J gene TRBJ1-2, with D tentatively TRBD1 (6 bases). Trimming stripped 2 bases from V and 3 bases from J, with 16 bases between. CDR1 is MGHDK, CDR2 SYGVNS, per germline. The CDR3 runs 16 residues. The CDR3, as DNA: TGTGCCAGCAGTGAAGGGGTCAGGGGCGGTGACTATGGCTACACCTTC. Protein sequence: CASSEGVRGGDYGYTF.

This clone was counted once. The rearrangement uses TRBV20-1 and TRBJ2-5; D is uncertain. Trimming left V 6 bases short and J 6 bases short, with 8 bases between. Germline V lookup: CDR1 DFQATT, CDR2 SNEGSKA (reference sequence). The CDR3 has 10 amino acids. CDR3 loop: CSASKKTQYF. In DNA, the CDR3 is TGCAGTGCGAGCAAGAAGACCCAGTACTTC.

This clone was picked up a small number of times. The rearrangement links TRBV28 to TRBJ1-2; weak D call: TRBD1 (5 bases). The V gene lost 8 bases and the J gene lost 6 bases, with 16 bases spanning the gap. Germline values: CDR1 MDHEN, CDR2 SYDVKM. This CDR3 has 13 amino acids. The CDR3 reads CASSSGGVHGYTF. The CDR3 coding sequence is TGTGCCAGCTCCTCCGGGGGGGTCCATGGCTACACCTTC.

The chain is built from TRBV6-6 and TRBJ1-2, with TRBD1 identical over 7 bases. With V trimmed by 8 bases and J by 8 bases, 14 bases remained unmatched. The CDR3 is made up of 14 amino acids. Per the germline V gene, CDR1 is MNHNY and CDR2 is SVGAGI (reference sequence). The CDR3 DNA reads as TGTGCCAGCTGGGCGGGACAGCGATTTTTGGGCTACACCTTC. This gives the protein CASWAGQRFLGYTF.

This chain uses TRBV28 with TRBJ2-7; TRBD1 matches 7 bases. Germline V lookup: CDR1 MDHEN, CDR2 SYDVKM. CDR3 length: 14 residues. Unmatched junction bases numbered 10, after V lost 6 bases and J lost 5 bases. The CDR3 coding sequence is TGTGCCAGCAGCAACAGGGGTCTGCTCCACGAGCAGTACTTC. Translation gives CASSNRGLLHEQYF.

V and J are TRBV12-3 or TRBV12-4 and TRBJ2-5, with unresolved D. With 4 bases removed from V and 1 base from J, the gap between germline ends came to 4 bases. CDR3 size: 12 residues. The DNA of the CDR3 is TGTGCCAGCAGTTACATCCAAGAGACCCAGTACTTC. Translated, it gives CASSYIQETQYF.

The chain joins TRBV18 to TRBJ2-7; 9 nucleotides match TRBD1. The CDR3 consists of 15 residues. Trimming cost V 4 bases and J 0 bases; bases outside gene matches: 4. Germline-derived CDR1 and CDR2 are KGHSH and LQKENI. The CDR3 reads CASSLDRGASYEQYF. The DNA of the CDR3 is TGTGCCAGCTCACTAGACAGGGGGGCCTCCTACGAGCAGTACTTC.

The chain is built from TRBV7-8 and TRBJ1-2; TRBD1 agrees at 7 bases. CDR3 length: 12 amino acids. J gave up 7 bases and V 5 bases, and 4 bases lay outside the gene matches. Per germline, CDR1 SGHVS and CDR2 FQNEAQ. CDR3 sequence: CASSLHRGGYTF. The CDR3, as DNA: TGTGCCAGCAGCCTGCACAGGGGTGGCTACACCTTC. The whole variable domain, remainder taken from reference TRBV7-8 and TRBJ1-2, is GAGVSQSPRYKVAKRGQDVALRCDPISGHVSLFWYQQALGQGPEFLTYFQNEAQLDKSGLPSDRFFAERPEGSVSTLKIQRTQQEDSAVYLCASSLHRGGYTFGSGTRLTVV.

This CDR3 reads CASRPFQGAGANVLTF. DNA of the CDR3: TGTGCCAGCCGCCCATTCCAGGGTGCTGGGGCCAACGTCCTGACTTTC. The V call is TRBV25-1, the J call TRBJ2-6; perhaps TRBD1 as D (5 bases). CDR1 MGHDK and CDR2 SYGVNS come from the germline V gene. V was trimmed by 8 bases and J by 2 bases, leaving 16 bases between them. CDR3 length: 16 amino acids.